The 17 T cell receptor beta chains reported below all come from one sample, sequenced in a study of identical twins. TCRdb reprocessed the 5' RACE reads via MiXCR and lists one record per CDR3 protein. The table lists some 1,600,000 distinct CDR3 sequences, around 33% of them singletons. The sample was cord blood. These receptors were collected from a newborn girl in good health.

The rearrangement joins TRBV20-1 to TRBJ2-7; unclear D gene. Trimming took off 3 bases at V and 1 base at J, with 13 bases between the two ends. The CDR3 covers 14 residues. Germline V gene lookup returns CDR1 DFQATT and CDR2 SNEGSKA (reference sequence). The CDR3 nucleotides read TGCAGTGCTAGGATCGGACCTAAGTCCTACGAGCAGTACTTC. Protein product: CSARIGPKSYEQYF.

This chain uses TRBV5-1 with TRBJ2-1; D may be TRBD2 (5 bases). Trimming removed 0 bases at V and 0 bases at J, with 16 bases between. The CDR3 contains 18 residues. Per the germline V gene, CDR1 is SGHRS and CDR2 is YFSETQ. In nucleotides, the CDR3 is TGCGCCAGCAGCTTGGGGAGGACCCCTTTAAGCTCCTACAATGAGCAGTTCTTC. Protein: CASSLGRTPLSSYNEQFF.

To note about this clonotype: Germline is not matched at one junction end, which may reflect a read error. V is TRBV25-1 and J is TRBJ1-2; 7 nucleotides line up with TRBD1. This CDR3 has 13 amino acids. Germline V gene lookup returns CDR1 MGHDK and CDR2 SYGVNS. The CDR3, as DNA: TGTGCCAGCAGTGCGGGTACAGGGGATGGCTACATCTTC. Protein: CASSAGTGDGYIF.

The chain uses TRBV7-9 and TRBJ1-1; D unclear. Germline CDR1 is SEHNR and CDR2 is FQNEAQ (reference sequence). The V and J ends lost 5 bases and 0 bases respectively, with 19 bases between them. This CDR3 has 17 residues. As DNA, the CDR3 is TGTGCCAGCAGCCCCACCCGGGCAGCAACTTTGAACACTGAAGCTTTCTTT. Translated, it gives CASSPTRAATLNTEAFF.

The chain links TRBV4-1 to TRBJ2-7; TRBD2 matches 9 bases. Near its end, the DNA agrees better with TRBJ2-5, so the J call may be wrong. Germline CDR1 is MGHRA and CDR2 is YSYEKL. The length of the CDR3 is 17 residues. Written as DNA, the CDR3 is TGCGCCAGCAGCCACCTCTACCGGACTAGCGCTCAAGAGACCCAGTACTTC. Encoded protein: CASSHLYRTSAQETQYF.

This chain links TRBV2 with TRBJ2-5; 9 positions agree with TRBD1. The J call may be mistaken, given a closer DNA end match to TRBJ2-7. The CDR3 runs 15 residues. CDR1 is SNHLY and CDR2 is FYNNEI in the germline V gene. CDR3 bases: TGTGCCAGCAGTGAAGCAAGGGACAGGGTTTACGAGCAGTACTTC. Its protein is CASSEARDRVYEQYF.

This clonotype was found a few times. The V call is TRBV12-3 or TRBV12-4, the J call TRBJ2-5; D unclear. The J call may be faulty, since TRBJ2-7 better matches the DNA end. The CDR3 runs 13 residues. Here the CDR3 DNA reads TGTGCCAGCAGTTTAGCGCTACAGCACGAGCAGTACTTC. It yields the protein CASSLALQHEQYF.

The genes are TRBV11-2 and TRBJ2-7; 8 bases are shared with TRBD2. The CDR3 is made up of 17 amino acids. In germline, CDR1 is SGHAT, CDR2 FQNNGV. Losses at the gene ends were 5 bases for V and 8 bases for J; bases not matched to a gene: 20. CDR3 region: CASSPLNPGTRLIQQYF. CDR3 coding DNA: TGTGCCAGCAGCCCACTTAATCCCGGGACTAGATTAATCCAGCAGTACTTC.

This clonotype was seen only a few times. The rearrangement uses TRBV3-1 and TRBJ2-5; D ambiguous. The length of the CDR3 is 15 residues. From germline, CDR1 is LGHDT and CDR2 YNNKEL (reference sequence). V dropped 0 bases and J dropped 2 bases, with 10 bases sitting between them. The chain's CDR3 is CASSQDRVIQETQYF. The CDR3 bases are TGTGCCAGCAGCCAAGACCGGGTAATTCAAGAGACCCAGTACTTC.

This clonotype was seen a few times. The rearrangement joins TRBV20-1 to TRBJ2-1; 8 bases map to TRBD2. V lost 1 base to trimming and J lost 6 bases; unmatched junction nucleotides: 17. The germline V gene encodes CDR1 DFQATT and CDR2 SNEGSKA (reference sequence). The CDR3 has 18 residues. The CDR3 bases are TGCAGTGCTAGAGTACGAACCTCCGGGACTAGTTTAGTCAATGAGCAGTTCTTC. Its translation is CSARVRTSGTSLVNEQFF.

V usage is TRBV20-1 and J usage is TRBJ1-1; D is possibly TRBD1 (5 bases). V was pared by 1 base and J by 4 bases, with 10 bases between. The CDR3 loop spans 13 amino acids. CDR1 is DFQATT and CDR2 is SNEGSKA in the germline V gene (reference sequence). The DNA for the CDR3 is TGCAGTGCTAGAGTTAGTGGGGGCACTGAAGCTTTCTTT. Its translation is CSARVSGGTEAFF.

The chain has TRBV12-3 or TRBV12-4 and TRBJ2-2; 7 bases fit TRBD1. After removal of 5 bases from V and 0 bases from J, the junction contained 9 bases not matched to a gene. The CDR3 length is 17 residues. The CDR3 DNA sequence: TGTGCCAGCAGTCTTACTTGGGACAGCCCGAACACCGGGGAGCTGTTTTTT. Translation gives CASSLTWDSPNTGELFF.

This clonotype was seen at least ten times. V usage is TRBV2 and J usage is TRBJ2-5; D is perhaps TRBD2 (5 bases). Trimming took off 6 bases at V and 1 base at J, with 12 bases between the two ends. Per germline, CDR1 SNHLY and CDR2 FYNNEI. The CDR3 is made up of 14 amino acids. The CDR3 loop reads CASSERGIQETQYF. The CDR3 nucleotides are TGTGCCAGCAGCGAACGGGGAATCCAAGAGACCCAGTACTTC.

As for this clonotype: A read error may explain this, as a much larger clone is one base away. V gene TRBV3-1 combines with J gene TRBJ1-2; 10 positions match TRBD1. The ends lost 3 bases at V and 0 bases at J; junction bases unmatched: 1. This CDR3 comprises 15 residues. Per the germline V gene, CDR1 is LGHDT and CDR2 is YNNKEL (reference sequence). The CDR3: CASSHGQGANYGYTF. The CDR3, as DNA: TGTGCCAGCAGCCACGGACAGGGGGCTAACTATGGCTACACCTTC.

This clonotype was found many times. The genes are TRBV20-1 and TRBJ2-3; D gene ambiguous. Germline-derived CDR1 and CDR2 are DFQATT and SNEGSKA (reference sequence). V lost 3 bases and J 5 bases, leaving 9 bases between the germline ends. The CDR3 has 12 residues. The CDR3 bases are TGCAGTGCTAGTCTAGGCGGAGATACGCAGTATTTT. This encodes CSASLGGDTQYF.

The chain joins TRBV7-8 to TRBJ2-7; 8 bases are a match to TRBD2. Germline V gene data show CDR1 as SGHVS and CDR2 as FQNEAQ. V lost 2 bases to trimming and J lost 2 bases; unmatched junction nucleotides: 5. The CDR3 totals 15 residues. The CDR3 spells CASSLRGRSPYEQYF. In DNA form, the CDR3 reads TGTGCCAGCAGCTTACGCGGGAGGAGTCCCTACGAGCAGTACTTC.

The CDR3 is CASSLWIPPTGKGDTDTQYF. The CDR3 DNA reads as TGTGCCAGCAGTTTATGGATCCCCCCAACAGGGAAGGGAGACACAGATACGCAGTATTTT. The V and J genes are TRBV27 and TRBJ2-3; the D gene is possibly TRBD1 (6 bases). The CDR3 contains 20 residues. CDR1 and CDR2 from the germline V gene are MNHEY and SMNVEV (reference sequence). Trimming took off 1 base at V and 2 bases at J, with 25 bases between the two ends.